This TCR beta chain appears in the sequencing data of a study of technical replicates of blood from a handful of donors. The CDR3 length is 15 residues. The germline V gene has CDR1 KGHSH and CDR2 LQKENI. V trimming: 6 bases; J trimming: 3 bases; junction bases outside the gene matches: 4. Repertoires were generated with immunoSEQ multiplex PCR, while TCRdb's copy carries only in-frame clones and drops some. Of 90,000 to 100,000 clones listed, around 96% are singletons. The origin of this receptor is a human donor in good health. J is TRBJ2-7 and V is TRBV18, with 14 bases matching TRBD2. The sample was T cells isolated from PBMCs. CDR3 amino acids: CASSSGTSGSYEQYF. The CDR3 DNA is TGTGCCAGCTCCTCCGGGACTAGCGGGAGCTACGAGCAGTACTTC.